The 21 T cell receptor beta chains listed next were all sequenced from one sample in a study of blood T cells in healthy people across ages. A sample-barcoded 5' primer and a J-beta primer mix were used in a second PCR of roughly 7 to 11 cycles. TCRdb ran MiXCR on the 5' RACE reads and lists one entry per CDR3 protein. In the table there are about 1.7 million distinct CDR3 sequences, 28% of which are singletons. Sequenced material: blood. Source of these receptors: a woman aged 25 to 39 in good health.

This clonotype has more than one count but fewer than ten. The chain carries TRBV6-2 or TRBV6-3 and TRBJ1-5; possible D gene TRBD1, 5 bases. Germline V lookup: CDR1 MNHEY, CDR2 SVGEGT. The V gene lost 6 bases and the J gene lost 4 bases, with 19 bases spanning the gap. This CDR3 spans 16 amino acids. The DNA for the CDR3 is TGTGCCAGCAGCCCAGCGGGAAGGGGAAGGAATCAGCCCCAGCATTTT. This encodes CASSPAGRGRNQPQHF.

V and J are TRBV7-2 and TRBJ2-7, with 7 bases aligning to TRBD1. Germline loops: CDR1 SGHTA, CDR2 FQGNSA. The CDR3 spans 15 residues. The V segment lost 5 bases and the J segment 3 bases; nucleotides outside the gene matches: 10. The chain's CDR3 is CASSVQDRPHYEQYF. Written as DNA, the CDR3 is TGTGCCAGCAGCGTCCAGGACAGGCCCCACTACGAGCAGTACTTC. Supplemented by reference TRBV7-2 and TRBJ2-7, the full variable domain reads GAGVSQSPSNKVTEKGKDVELRCDPISGHTALYWYRQSLGQGLEFLIYFQGNSAPDKSGLPSDRFSAERTGGSVSTLTIQRTQQEDSAVYLCASSVQDRPHYEQYFGPGTRLTVT.

This clonotype was counted only a few times. V usage is TRBV7-6 and J usage is TRBJ2-5; tentative D call: TRBD1 (5 bases). The CDR3 is made up of 14 amino acids. Per germline, CDR1 SGHVS and CDR2 FNYEAQ. Between the trimmed V and J ends, which lost 5 bases and 1 base, there was a span of 11 bases. CDR3 sequence: CASSPSTAQETQYF. The CDR3 nucleotides are TGTGCCAGCAGCCCGTCGACAGCCCAAGAGACCCAGTACTTC.

With regard to this clonotype: This clone may be a read error of a much larger clone one base away. V gene TRBV10-3 combines with J gene TRBJ2-7; tentative D call: TRBD2 (6 bases). The CDR3 covers 13 residues. CDR1 ENHRY and CDR2 SYGVKD come from the germline V gene. CDR3 amino acids: CAVSESGVAEQYF. In DNA, the CDR3 is TGTGCCGTCAGTGAGTCGGGGGTCGCCGAGCAGTACTTC.

Concerning this clonotype: A much larger clone differs from this one at a single base, so this may be a read error. V gene TRBV7-2 combines with J gene TRBJ2-5; the D gene is possibly TRBD2 (6 bases). Germline CDR1 and CDR2: SGHTA and FQGNSA. The CDR3 covers 16 residues. V shed 4 bases and J shed 2 bases, with 17 bases lying between them. The CDR3: CASSSQRLVGQETQYF. In DNA, the CDR3 is TGTGCCAGCAGCTCCCAACGACTAGTGGGTCAAGAGACCCAGTACTTC.

About this clonotype: A much more abundant neighbour one base away suggests this may be a read error. This chain joins TRBV29-1 and TRBJ2-3; 11 bases line up with TRBD2. Trimming at V came to 6 bases and at J to 3 bases, leaving 5 bases not matched to a gene. The CDR3 totals 14 residues. Germline V gives CDR1 SQVTM, CDR2 ANQGSEA. CDR3 loop: CSVGLAEATDTQYF. CDR3 DNA sequence: TGCAGCGTGGGACTAGCGGAGGCAACAGATACGCAGTATTTT.

This clonotype was detected only a few times. This sequence joins TRBV29-1 and TRBJ1-1, with TRBD1 as a possible D gene (5 bases). The CDR3 length is 14 residues. The V gene lost 4 bases and the J gene lost 7 bases, with 19 bases spanning the gap. CDR1 is SQVTM and CDR2 is ANQGSEA in the germline V gene. CDR3 nucleotide sequence: TGCAGCGTTGCGCGGGGAGCGGACACCTATGAAGCTTTCTTT. Its protein product is CSVARGADTYEAFF. The full variable domain, in which reference TRBV29-1 and TRBJ1-1 provide the parts outside the CDR3, is SAVISQKPSRDICQRGTSLTIQCQVDSQVTMMFWYRQQPGQSLTLIATANQGSEATYESGFVIDKFPISRPNLTFSTLTVSNMSPEDSSIYLCSVARGADTYEAFFGQGTRLTVV.

The chain combines TRBV29-1 with TRBJ2-2, with D unclear. In germline, CDR1 is SQVTM, CDR2 ANQGSEA. Trimming left V 3 bases short and J 3 bases short, with 11 bases between. The length of the CDR3 is 14 residues. The CDR3: CSVEPTRDTGELFF. The CDR3 DNA follows: TGCAGCGTTGAGCCGACCCGGGACACCGGGGAGCTGTTTTTT.

This clonotype was seen more than once but under ten times. This chain links TRBV10-3 with TRBJ2-5; 8 nucleotides match TRBD1. The J call may be faulty, since TRBJ2-7 better matches the DNA end. The CDR3 covers 14 residues. CDR1 ENHRY and CDR2 SYGVKD come from the germline V gene. This CDR3 is CAISVGQGASEQYF. CDR3 nucleotides: TGTGCCATCAGTGTGGGGCAGGGGGCTTCCGAGCAGTACTTC.

Only a few counts were recorded for this clonotype. This sequence joins TRBV4-1 and TRBJ2-7; TRBD2 aligns across 10 bases. Germline assignment: CDR1 MGHRA and CDR2 YSYEKL. This CDR3 contains 16 residues. V lost 1 base to trimming and J lost 1 base; unmatched junction nucleotides: 4. The CDR3: CASSQAPAGGSYEQYF. CDR3 bases: TGCGCCAGCAGCCAAGCCCCAGCGGGGGGGTCCTACGAGCAGTACTTC.

For the CDR3, the DNA is TGCAGTGCTAGATCAGGGTGGGGACAGCCCCAGCATTTT. Translating gives CSARSGWGQPQHF. The chain couples TRBV20-1 to TRBJ1-5, with TRBD1 as a possible D gene (5 bases). The CDR3 runs to 13 residues. V lost 2 bases and J 7 bases, leaving 12 bases between the germline ends. Germline CDR1 is DFQATT and CDR2 is SNEGSKA (reference sequence).

This clonotype has only a few counts. The V gene is TRBV10-1, the J gene TRBJ2-1; TRBD2 aligns across 8 bases. Germline assignment: CDR1 WNHNN and CDR2 SYGVQD (reference sequence). The CDR3 covers 15 residues. J was trimmed by 6 bases and V by 1 base; bases with no gene match: 5. The CDR3 coding sequence is TGCGCCAGCAGTGAGTTGCTAGCGGGTCTCAATGAGCAGTTCTTC. Translating gives CASSELLAGLNEQFF.

This clonotype occurred many times. The chain recombines TRBV5-1 with TRBJ2-7; D is ambiguous. The germline gives CDR1 SGHRS, CDR2 YFSETQ. This CDR3 region has 15 residues. V lost 1 base and J lost 4, with 15 bases in between. In DNA form, the CDR3 reads TGCGCCAGCAGCTTGTTTCTAGACGGATCGTACGAGCAGTACTTC. Translated, it gives CASSLFLDGSYEQYF.

As concerns this clonotype: A single base separates this from a much larger clone, so it may be a read error. The chain uses TRBV29-1 and TRBJ2-4, with D unresolved. The germline V gene has CDR1 SQVTM and CDR2 ANQGSEA. This CDR3 contains 15 residues. V dropped 5 bases and J dropped 0 bases, with 14 bases sitting between them. The CDR3 nucleotides are TGCAGCGTTAATGGTCAGTTAAGAGCCAAAAACATTCAGTACTTC. Its translation: CSVNGQLRAKNIQYF.

This clonotype occurred a few times. The chain is built from TRBV5-6 and TRBJ1-2; 8 nucleotides match TRBD1. With V trimmed by 5 bases and J by 5 bases, 8 bases remained unmatched. This CDR3 has 14 residues. The V gene's germline CDR1 is SGHDT and CDR2 YYEEEE. In nucleotides, the CDR3 is TGTGCCAGCAGTCCACAGGGGGTACTTTATGGCTACACCTTC. Translating it yields CASSPQGVLYGYTF.

In the case of this clonotype: Its ends do not fully match the called genes, so a read error is possible. The J gene is TRBJ2-7, the V gene TRBV7-2; possibly TRBD1 for D (6 bases). The germline V gene has CDR1 SGHTA and CDR2 FQGNSA. The CDR3 consists of 13 residues. CDR3 DNA sequence: TGTGCCAGCAGCCACTCAGGGGAAGACGAGCAATACTTC. Protein: CASSHSGEDEQYF. The entire variable domain, with the rest obtained from reference TRBV7-2 and TRBJ2-7, is as follows: GAGVSQSPSNKVTEKGKDVELRCDPISGHTALYWYRQSLGQGLEFLIYFQGNSAPDKSGLPSDRFSAERTGGSVSTLTIQRTQQEDSAVYLCASSHSGEDEQYFGPGTRLTVT.

This chain links TRBV7-2 with TRBJ2-7; 7 bases line up with TRBD2. Matching the DNA end better, TRBJ2-5 makes the J call doubtful. The CDR3 contains 15 residues. CDR1 is SGHTA, CDR2 FQGNSA, per germline. The CDR3 region has the DNA TGTGCCAGCAGCTTTGTGGCGGGGGAACAAGAGACCCAGTACTTC. It is translated as CASSFVAGEQETQYF.

The chain recombines TRBV7-2 with TRBJ1-1; D ambiguous. Trimming cost V 3 bases and J 7 bases, with 6 bases left between them. The germline V gene has CDR1 SGHTA and CDR2 FQGNSA. The CDR3 is 11 amino acids. The CDR3 DNA reads as TGTGCCAGCAGCTTGCAGTTTGAAGCTTTCTTT. This translates into CASSLQFEAFF.

This clonotype was seen a handful of times. The chain recombines TRBV7-6 with TRBJ2-2; 14 nucleotides line up with TRBD2. CDR3 length: 17 amino acids. Trimming cost V 1 base and J 4 bases; bases outside gene matches: 2. Germline loops: CDR1 SGHVS, CDR2 FNYEAQ. CDR3 nucleotide sequence: TGTGCCAGCAGCTTAGGTGGGACTAGCGGGGGCACCGGGGAGCTGTTTTTT. Translating it yields CASSLGGTSGGTGELFF.

The CDR3 DNA sequence: TGCGCCTGCAAAATCGGGATCACAGATACGCAGTATTTT. This translates into CACKIGITDTQYF. The V gene is TRBV5-1, the J gene TRBJ2-3, with a possible D match to TRBD2 (5 bases). Germline-derived CDR1 and CDR2 are SGHRS and YFSETQ. Trimming left V 10 bases short and J 2 bases short, with 14 bases between. This CDR3 contains 13 residues.

Only a few counts were recorded for this clonotype. This chain's CDR3 is CASSYGRDDFSPTYEQYF. DNA of the CDR3: TGTGCCAGCAGTTACGGGCGGGATGACTTCTCACCCACCTACGAGCAGTACTTC. This sequence joins TRBV6-2 or TRBV6-3 and TRBJ2-7, with a tentative D call TRBD2 (6 bases). The CDR3 runs to 18 residues. The germline gives CDR1 MNHEY, CDR2 SVGEGT. Trimming removed 2 bases at V and 2 bases at J, with 22 bases between.